A selection of T cell receptor beta chains follows, all from one sample in a study of T-cell reconstitution after alpha-beta-depleted transplantation in children. TCRdb ran MiXCR on the PCR reads and lists one entry per CDR3 protein. The sample carries over 200,000 distinct CDR3 sequences, about a tenth recorded once. This specimen consisted of PBMCs, obtained before TCRalphabeta/CD19-depleted stem cell transplant. These receptors all stem from a child less than two years old with acute myeloid leukemia, due to receive a stem cell transplant. Both conserved end residues are part of each CDR3. Each record gives: CDR3 protein, CDR3 DNA, CDR3 length, V gene, J gene, clone size, D gene. D genes are given only for firm matches. Clone size is stated in some rows and not others, as once, few, many or a class when expanded.

cdr3_aa: CASSLRSNTGELFF
cdr3_nt: TGTGCCAGCAGCTTACGATCGAACACCGGGGAGCTGTTTTTT
cdr3_length: 14
v_call: TRBV7-2
j_call: TRBJ2-2
clone_size: many
d_call: -

cdr3_aa: CASSHVRGRADTQYF
cdr3_nt: TGCGCCAGCAGCCACGTCAGGGGCAGGGCAGATACGCAGTATTTT
cdr3_length: 15
v_call: TRBV5-1
j_call: TRBJ2-3
clone_size: many
d_call: -

cdr3_aa: CSALGAIYGTGGYF
cdr3_nt: TGCAGTGCCCTCGGAGCCATCTACGGGACAGGGGGTTACTTC
cdr3_length: 14
v_call: TRBV20-1
j_call: TRBJ2-4
clone_size: few
d_call: TRBD1

cdr3_aa: CSARRGVGTEAFF
cdr3_nt: TGCAGTGCTAGGAGGGGTGTGGGGACTGAAGCTTTCTTT
cdr3_length: 13
v_call: TRBV20-1
j_call: TRBJ1-1
clone_size: -
d_call: -

cdr3_aa: CASSLSGGGYNEQFF
cdr3_nt: TGTGCCAGCAGTCTTAGCGGGGGGGGGTACAATGAGCAGTTCTTC
cdr3_length: 15
v_call: TRBV12-3/TRBV12-4
j_call: TRBJ2-1
clone_size: many
d_call: TRBD2

cdr3_aa: CASSPGQGAGDTQYF
cdr3_nt: TGTGCCAGCAGTCCAGGACAGGGGGCCGGAGATACGCAGTATTTT
cdr3_length: 15
v_call: TRBV6-2/TRBV6-3
j_call: TRBJ2-3
clone_size: many
d_call: TRBD1

cdr3_aa: CAWTGMNEQFF
cdr3_nt: TGTGCCTGGACAGGGATGAATGAGCAGTTCTTC
cdr3_length: 11
v_call: TRBV30
j_call: TRBJ2-1
clone_size: many
d_call: -

cdr3_aa: CSVGTFYEQYF
cdr3_nt: TGCAGCGTTGGGACTTTTTACGAGCAGTACTTC
cdr3_length: 11
v_call: TRBV29-1
j_call: TRBJ2-7
clone_size: few
d_call: -

cdr3_aa: CASSKQGTGELFF
cdr3_nt: TGTGCCAGCAGTAAACAGGGCACCGGGGAGCTGTTTTTT
cdr3_length: 13
v_call: TRBV2
j_call: TRBJ2-2
clone_size: many
d_call: -

cdr3_aa: CAWSPNYEQFF
cdr3_nt: TGTGCCTGGAGTCCGAACTATGAGCAGTTCTTC
cdr3_length: 11
v_call: TRBV30
j_call: TRBJ2-1
clone_size: many
d_call: -

cdr3_aa: CATQGGLTDTQYF
cdr3_nt: TGTGCCACTCAAGGGGGGCTCACAGATACGCAGTATTTT
cdr3_length: 13
v_call: TRBV28
j_call: TRBJ2-3
clone_size: many
d_call: -

cdr3_aa: CAISAGESNYGYTF
cdr3_nt: TGTGCCATCAGTGCAGGGGAATCTAACTATGGCTACACCTTC
cdr3_length: 14
v_call: TRBV10-3
j_call: TRBJ1-2
clone_size: many
d_call: -

cdr3_aa: CSARTSSSYEQYF
cdr3_nt: TGCAGTGCCCGGACTTCGAGCTCCTACGAGCAGTACTTC
cdr3_length: 13
v_call: TRBV20-1
j_call: TRBJ2-7
clone_size: many
d_call: -

cdr3_aa: CAWSPGASYEQYF
cdr3_nt: TGTGCCTGGAGTCCAGGGGCTTCCTACGAGCAGTACTTC
cdr3_length: 13
v_call: TRBV30
j_call: TRBJ2-7
clone_size: many
d_call: -

cdr3_aa: CSASLGTPYEQYF
cdr3_nt: TGCAGTGCTAGCCTTGGTACACCCTACGAGCAGTACTTC
cdr3_length: 13
v_call: TRBV20-1
j_call: TRBJ2-7
clone_size: many
d_call: -

cdr3_aa: CASSLRLLAGGRSYEQYF
cdr3_nt: TGCGCCAGCAGCCTACGACTGTTGGCGGGAGGGCGGTCCTACGAGCAGTACTTC
cdr3_length: 18
v_call: TRBV5-1
j_call: TRBJ2-7
clone_size: many
d_call: TRBD2

cdr3_aa: CASSEETTPLDTQYF
cdr3_nt: TGTGCCAGCAGTGAAGAGACGACCCCACTTGATACGCAGTATTTT
cdr3_length: 15
v_call: TRBV2
j_call: TRBJ2-3
clone_size: many
d_call: -

cdr3_aa: CASRGRVNTGELFF
cdr3_nt: TGTGCCAGCAGGGGACGAGTCAACACCGGGGAGCTGTTTTTT
cdr3_length: 14
v_call: TRBV12-3/TRBV12-4
j_call: TRBJ2-2
clone_size: many
d_call: -

cdr3_aa: CASSPLANNEQFF
cdr3_nt: TGTGCCAGCTCACCACTAGCGAACAATGAGCAGTTCTTC
cdr3_length: 13
v_call: TRBV18
j_call: TRBJ2-1
clone_size: many
d_call: -

cdr3_aa: CASSLGTGTGAYEQYF
cdr3_nt: TGTGCCAGCAGCTTAGGAACGGGGACAGGGGCCTACGAGCAGTACTTC
cdr3_length: 16
v_call: TRBV7-2
j_call: TRBJ2-7
clone_size: many
d_call: TRBD1

cdr3_aa: CASSLGAGGGTDTQYF
cdr3_nt: TGTGCCAGCAGCTTAGGTGCGGGAGGGGGCACAGATACGCAGTATTTT
cdr3_length: 16
v_call: TRBV7-2
j_call: TRBJ2-3
clone_size: many
d_call: TRBD2

cdr3_aa: CASSESLASTDTQYF
cdr3_nt: TGCGCCAGCAGTGAGTCACTAGCGAGCACAGATACGCAGTATTTT
cdr3_length: 15
v_call: TRBV10-1
j_call: TRBJ2-3
clone_size: -
d_call: TRBD2

cdr3_aa: CASRDDRGSGNTIYF
cdr3_nt: TGTGCCAGCAGGGACGACAGAGGCTCTGGAAACACCATATATTTT
cdr3_length: 15
v_call: TRBV11-2
j_call: TRBJ1-3
clone_size: many
d_call: -

cdr3_aa: CASRDQYTDTQYF
cdr3_nt: TGTGCCTCACGGGACCAATACACAGATACGCAGTATTTT
cdr3_length: 13
v_call: TRBV10-3
j_call: TRBJ2-3
clone_size: many
d_call: -

cdr3_aa: CASSLLFHGGPGELFF
cdr3_nt: TGTGCCAGCAGTCTTCTTTTCCATGGGGGACCCGGGGAGCTGTTTTTT
cdr3_length: 16
v_call: TRBV4-2
j_call: TRBJ2-2
clone_size: many
d_call: -

cdr3_aa: CAISTGAGNTIYF
cdr3_nt: TGTGCCATCAGTACAGGGGCTGGAAACACCATATATTTT
cdr3_length: 13
v_call: TRBV10-3
j_call: TRBJ1-3
clone_size: many
d_call: TRBD1

cdr3_aa: CASSLVSTGTETQYF
cdr3_nt: TGCGCCAGCAGCTTGGTATCGACAGGTACAGAGACCCAGTACTTC
cdr3_length: 15
v_call: TRBV5-1
j_call: TRBJ2-5
clone_size: -
d_call: -

cdr3_aa: CSVEDLLAALGGEQFF
cdr3_nt: TGCAGCGTTGAAGACCTCCTAGCGGCGCTGGGGGGTGAGCAGTTCTTC
cdr3_length: 16
v_call: TRBV29-1
j_call: TRBJ2-1
clone_size: many
d_call: TRBD2

cdr3_aa: CASSLRLTSTDTQYF
cdr3_nt: TGTGCCAGCAGCTTACGGCTTACTAGCACAGATACGCAGTATTTT
cdr3_length: 15
v_call: TRBV11-2
j_call: TRBJ2-3
clone_size: many
d_call: -

cdr3_aa: CASSLEAGTDTQYF
cdr3_nt: TGTGCCAGCAGCTTGGAGGCGGGTACAGATACGCAGTATTTT
cdr3_length: 14
v_call: TRBV5-5
j_call: TRBJ2-3
clone_size: many
d_call: -

cdr3_aa: CASSQETGLAGYTDTQYF
cdr3_nt: TGTGCCAGCAGCCAAGAAACGGGACTAGCGGGGTACACAGATACGCAGTATTTT
cdr3_length: 18
v_call: TRBV3-1
j_call: TRBJ2-3
clone_size: many
d_call: TRBD2

cdr3_aa: CASRETDGTQYF
cdr3_nt: TGCGCCAGCAGAGAGACAGACGGGACCCAGTACTTC
cdr3_length: 12
v_call: TRBV5-1
j_call: TRBJ2-5
clone_size: many
d_call: -

cdr3_aa: CAVLGGDYGYTF
cdr3_nt: TGTGCCGTTCTCGGGGGAGACTATGGCTACACCTTC
cdr3_length: 12
v_call: TRBV12-3/TRBV12-4
j_call: TRBJ1-2
clone_size: many
d_call: -

cdr3_aa: CASSGTSGSRNEQFF
cdr3_nt: TGCGCCAGCAGCGGAACTAGCGGGAGCAGAAATGAGCAGTTCTTC
cdr3_length: 15
v_call: TRBV5-1
j_call: TRBJ2-1
clone_size: many
d_call: TRBD2

cdr3_aa: CASSNRAIEGTEAFF
cdr3_nt: TGTGCCAGCAGCAACCGGGCTATCGAAGGCACTGAAGCTTTCTTT
cdr3_length: 15
v_call: TRBV6-1
j_call: TRBJ1-1
clone_size: many
d_call: -

cdr3_aa: CASSQEGQNYGYTF
cdr3_nt: TGTGCCAGCAGCCAAGAGGGACAAAACTATGGCTACACCTTC
cdr3_length: 14
v_call: TRBV4-2
j_call: TRBJ1-2
clone_size: many
d_call: -

cdr3_aa: CASSSSSTGTTKNIQYF
cdr3_nt: TGTGCCAGCAGCAGCTCTTCTACCGGGACAACCAAAAACATTCAGTACTTC
cdr3_length: 17
v_call: TRBV7-2
j_call: TRBJ2-4
clone_size: many
d_call: -

cdr3_aa: CASSLAGGRRNTGELFF
cdr3_nt: TGTGCCAGCAGCTTAGCGGGAGGCAGAAGGAACACCGGGGAGCTGTTTTTT
cdr3_length: 17
v_call: TRBV7-3
j_call: TRBJ2-2
clone_size: few
d_call: TRBD2

cdr3_aa: CASSPGLAGYLTPTDTQYF
cdr3_nt: TGTGCCAGCAGCCCGGGACTAGCGGGTTACCTTACCCCCACAGATACGCAGTATTTT
cdr3_length: 19
v_call: TRBV6-1
j_call: TRBJ2-3
clone_size: many
d_call: TRBD2

cdr3_aa: CASKSHYGYTF
cdr3_nt: TGTGCCAGCAAGAGCCACTATGGCTACACCTTC
cdr3_length: 11
v_call: TRBV12-3/TRBV12-4
j_call: TRBJ1-2
clone_size: many
d_call: -

cdr3_aa: CASSGNRDPKNIQYF
cdr3_nt: TGTGCCAGCAGCGGGAACCGGGACCCCAAAAACATTCAGTACTTC
cdr3_length: 15
v_call: TRBV5-6
j_call: TRBJ2-4
clone_size: many
d_call: -

cdr3_aa: CSARNPGTSPISPLHF
cdr3_nt: TGCAGTGCTAGAAACCCCGGGACGTCGCCTATCTCACCCCTCCACTTT
cdr3_length: 16
v_call: TRBV20-1
j_call: TRBJ1-6
clone_size: few
d_call: -

cdr3_aa: CASSLGAYRVEAFF
cdr3_nt: TGTGCCAGCAGCTTAGGGGCCTACAGGGTTGAAGCTTTCTTT
cdr3_length: 14
v_call: TRBV7-9
j_call: TRBJ1-1
clone_size: many
d_call: -

cdr3_aa: CASSLAGATNEKLFF
cdr3_nt: TGTGCCAGCAGCTTAGCAGGGGCTACTAATGAAAAACTGTTTTTT
cdr3_length: 15
v_call: TRBV7-8
j_call: TRBJ1-4
clone_size: many
d_call: -

cdr3_aa: CASSFLGGLRYDTQYF
cdr3_nt: TGCGCCAGCAGCTTTTTGGGGGGCCTTCGGTATGATACGCAGTATTTT
cdr3_length: 16
v_call: TRBV5-1
j_call: TRBJ2-3
clone_size: many
d_call: -

cdr3_aa: CASSFQYTEAFF
cdr3_nt: TGTGCCAGCAGCTTTCAATACACTGAAGCTTTCTTT
cdr3_length: 12
v_call: TRBV13
j_call: TRBJ1-1
clone_size: many
d_call: -

cdr3_aa: CASSLYGQGAIPDTQYF
cdr3_nt: TGTGCCAGCAGCCTCTATGGACAGGGGGCCATTCCGGATACGCAGTATTTT
cdr3_length: 17
v_call: TRBV6-5
j_call: TRBJ2-3
clone_size: many
d_call: TRBD1

cdr3_aa: CASSYDPGGVDTQYF
cdr3_nt: TGTGCCAGCAGTTATGACCCAGGGGGCGTAGATACGCAGTATTTT
cdr3_length: 15
v_call: TRBV6-2/TRBV6-3
j_call: TRBJ2-3
clone_size: many
d_call: TRBD1

cdr3_aa: CATVVGGNYEQYF
cdr3_nt: TGTGCCACCGTGGTCGGGGGCAACTACGAGCAGTACTTC
cdr3_length: 13
v_call: TRBV28
j_call: TRBJ2-7
clone_size: few
d_call: -

cdr3_aa: CASSHRGLSYEQYF
cdr3_nt: TGTGCCAGCAGCCATAGGGGACTCTCCTACGAGCAGTACTTC
cdr3_length: 14
v_call: TRBV11-3
j_call: TRBJ2-7
clone_size: many
d_call: -

cdr3_aa: CSARGDRGATEAFF
cdr3_nt: TGCAGTGCTAGAGGGGACAGGGGGGCCACTGAAGCTTTCTTT
cdr3_length: 14
v_call: TRBV20-1
j_call: TRBJ1-1
clone_size: many
d_call: TRBD1

cdr3_aa: CASSQESRDLNTYNEQFF
cdr3_nt: TGCGCCAGCAGCCAAGAGTCGAGAGACTTGAACACCTACAATGAGCAGTTCTTC
cdr3_length: 18
v_call: TRBV4-3
j_call: TRBJ2-1
clone_size: many
d_call: -

cdr3_aa: CSAMGNEKLFF
cdr3_nt: TGCAGTGCTATGGGTAATGAAAAACTGTTTTTT
cdr3_length: 11
v_call: TRBV20-1
j_call: TRBJ1-4
clone_size: many
d_call: -

cdr3_aa: CASRRYNEQFF
cdr3_nt: TGTGCCAGCAGGAGGTACAATGAGCAGTTCTTC
cdr3_length: 11
v_call: TRBV7-9
j_call: TRBJ2-1
clone_size: many
d_call: -

cdr3_aa: CSARDLGTSGRIQETQYF
cdr3_nt: TGCAGTGCTAGAGACCTAGGGACTAGCGGGAGGATTCAAGAGACCCAGTACTTC
cdr3_length: 18
v_call: TRBV20-1
j_call: TRBJ2-5
clone_size: -
d_call: TRBD2